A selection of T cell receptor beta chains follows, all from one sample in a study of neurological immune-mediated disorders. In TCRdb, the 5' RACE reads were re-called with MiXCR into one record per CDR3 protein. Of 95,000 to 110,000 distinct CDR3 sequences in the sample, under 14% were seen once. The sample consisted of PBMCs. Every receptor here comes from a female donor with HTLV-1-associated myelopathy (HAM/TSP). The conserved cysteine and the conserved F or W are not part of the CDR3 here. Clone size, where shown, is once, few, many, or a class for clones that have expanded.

CDR3aa: ASNYADTQY
abundance: .
v_gene: TRBV5-1
j_gene: TRBJ2-3

CDR3aa: ASSYGQGTNYGYT
abundance: many
v_gene: TRBV12-3/TRBV12-4
j_gene: TRBJ1-2

CDR3aa: ASSQDGTFPSADTQY
abundance: few
v_gene: TRBV4-1
j_gene: TRBJ2-3

CDR3aa: ATSDFGASGGRDTQY
abundance: many
v_gene: TRBV24-1
j_gene: TRBJ2-3

CDR3aa: ASSIRGLGAYEQY
abundance: .
v_gene: TRBV19
j_gene: TRBJ2-7

CDR3aa: ASSQPGSGNTIY
abundance: many
v_gene: TRBV14
j_gene: TRBJ1-3

CDR3aa: ASSVDSRSSGNTIY
abundance: many
v_gene: TRBV7-9
j_gene: TRBJ1-3

CDR3aa: ASSLGVTDHNTEAF
abundance: many
v_gene: TRBV5-1
j_gene: TRBJ1-1

CDR3aa: ASSSRVIGAGELF
abundance: many
v_gene: TRBV18
j_gene: TRBJ2-2

CDR3aa: ASAGGGSGANVLT
abundance: .
v_gene: TRBV28
j_gene: TRBJ2-6

CDR3aa: ASSAKQVAYNEQF
abundance: .
v_gene: TRBV7-3
j_gene: TRBJ2-1

CDR3aa: ASSARQLANEKLF
abundance: many
v_gene: TRBV14
j_gene: TRBJ1-4

CDR3aa: ASGAGTGFTGELF
abundance: many
v_gene: TRBV5-1
j_gene: TRBJ2-2

CDR3aa: ASSLELRDTQY
abundance: many
v_gene: TRBV5-1
j_gene: TRBJ2-3

CDR3aa: ASSYDRDRGLDTQY
abundance: few
v_gene: TRBV5-1
j_gene: TRBJ2-3

CDR3aa: ASRRTSADTQY
abundance: many
v_gene: TRBV25-1
j_gene: TRBJ2-3

CDR3aa: SARRQGADTQY
abundance: many
v_gene: TRBV20-1
j_gene: TRBJ2-7

CDR3aa: ASSVGLAGMSGANVLT
abundance: many
v_gene: TRBV9
j_gene: TRBJ2-6

CDR3aa: AWSGDGYEQY
abundance: many
v_gene: TRBV30
j_gene: TRBJ2-7

CDR3aa: ASSSRGGVSGGMDIQY
abundance: many
v_gene: TRBV7-2
j_gene: TRBJ2-4

CDR3aa: SARDPTSGGMYEQY
abundance: few
v_gene: TRBV20-1
j_gene: TRBJ2-7

CDR3aa: SARGVEGSTEYQPQH
abundance: few
v_gene: TRBV20-1
j_gene: TRBJ1-5

CDR3aa: SAVGQGHTGELF
abundance: many
v_gene: TRBV20-1
j_gene: TRBJ2-2

CDR3aa: SARATDTQY
abundance: many
v_gene: TRBV20-1
j_gene: TRBJ2-3

CDR3aa: ASSLVGDNEQF
abundance: many
v_gene: TRBV5-1
j_gene: TRBJ2-1

CDR3aa: ASSPWTVSGNTIY
abundance: many
v_gene: TRBV11-1
j_gene: TRBJ1-3

CDR3aa: ASSPPGGTDQPQH
abundance: many
v_gene: TRBV12-3/TRBV12-4
j_gene: TRBJ1-5

CDR3aa: ASTGGQGELAQH
abundance: .
v_gene: TRBV12-3/TRBV12-4
j_gene: TRBJ1-5

CDR3aa: SAPRWGTYGYT
abundance: many
v_gene: TRBV20-1
j_gene: TRBJ1-2

CDR3aa: ASSSPWTGETQY
abundance: .
v_gene: TRBV5-6
j_gene: TRBJ2-5

CDR3aa: SASMGPKGAQY
abundance: .
v_gene: TRBV20-1
j_gene: TRBJ2-5

CDR3aa: SSTPSETQY
abundance: .
v_gene: TRBV7-6
j_gene: TRBJ2-5

CDR3aa: ASSQDGLAVETQY
abundance: many
v_gene: TRBV4-2
j_gene: TRBJ2-5

CDR3aa: ASSVGIGSQPQH
abundance: many
v_gene: TRBV9
j_gene: TRBJ1-5

CDR3aa: AISEWGEGGYSPLH
abundance: many
v_gene: TRBV10-3
j_gene: TRBJ1-6

CDR3aa: ASSSGSTEGGSYGYT
abundance: many
v_gene: TRBV7-2
j_gene: TRBJ1-2

CDR3aa: ASSPGTALPEQF
abundance: many
v_gene: TRBV12-3/TRBV12-4
j_gene: TRBJ2-1

CDR3aa: ASSLISAGGTYGYT
abundance: many
v_gene: TRBV5-1
j_gene: TRBJ1-2

CDR3aa: SARDLAGVSYEQY
abundance: many
v_gene: TRBV20-1
j_gene: TRBJ2-7

CDR3aa: TSSLGAGDNNQPQH
abundance: .
v_gene: TRBV5-1
j_gene: TRBJ1-5

CDR3aa: ASSPSGGWGYEQY
abundance: many
v_gene: TRBV7-9
j_gene: TRBJ2-7

CDR3aa: ASSLQASSTDTQY
abundance: many
v_gene: TRBV7-2
j_gene: TRBJ2-3

CDR3aa: AWSGDRYEQY
abundance: .
v_gene: TRBV30
j_gene: TRBJ2-7

CDR3aa: ATSGPPGLAASSYNEQF
abundance: many
v_gene: TRBV24-1
j_gene: TRBJ2-1

CDR3aa: ASSKTGGTLSGANVLT
abundance: many
v_gene: TRBV21-1
j_gene: TRBJ2-6

CDR3aa: ASSPSIGDYGYT
abundance: many
v_gene: TRBV18
j_gene: TRBJ1-2

CDR3aa: ASSSGRYEQY
abundance: many
v_gene: TRBV7-8
j_gene: TRBJ2-7

CDR3aa: ASSQLTGNQETQY
abundance: many
v_gene: TRBV5-1
j_gene: TRBJ2-5

CDR3aa: ASSFVTGHYGYT
abundance: few
v_gene: TRBV7-9
j_gene: TRBJ1-2

CDR3aa: ASSSGGTSENIQY
abundance: many
v_gene: TRBV28
j_gene: TRBJ2-4

CDR3aa: SAVQGIDEQY
abundance: many
v_gene: TRBV20-1
j_gene: TRBJ2-7

CDR3aa: ASSLPAGKGTEAF
abundance: many
v_gene: TRBV11-2
j_gene: TRBJ1-1

CDR3aa: ASSLAGLGMEPQH
abundance: many
v_gene: TRBV5-1
j_gene: TRBJ1-5